The entry below gives a single T cell receptor (beta chain) sequence along with its context. Its antigen has not been determined. Lacking the conserved final phenylalanine or tryptophan, this CDR3 likely reflects a read error. This specimen belongs to a study of cytomegalovirus exposure and HLA in healthy donors (dated 2017 in TCRdb). Regarding the study in general: An earlier analysis of 587 of the donors reported about 280 Gb of sequence data and approximately 120 million unique TCR beta sequences obtained from around 190 million T cells. An early release covering over 500 HLA-typed donors comprised approximately 290 gigabases of sequencing data and around 80 million unique TCR sequences. Among the approximately 430 genotyped donors, about 85% belonged to the genetic ancestry cluster associated with self-reported Caucasian donors. The study aimed to test whether cataloging public T cell receptors could reveal signatures of past pathogen exposure. Using immunosequencing, the study profiled T cell repertoires from roughly 650 subjects and related those repertoires to cytomegalovirus serostatus. A separate validation cohort of approximately 130 different subjects was used in addition to the 666-subject first cohort. High-throughput TCR immunosequencing, statistical association of individual TCRs with disease status, and machine learning were combined to predict cytomegalovirus infection status. A later analysis re-analyzed previously published TCR beta repertoires from approximately 670 donors and added high-resolution HLA genotyping to study TCR occurrence patterns. Rather than drawing on any new phenotypic data, the later analysis identified candidate immune exposures from TCR beta sequences and the way those sequences occurred across donors. An earlier analysis of 500 to 650 of the donors applied high-throughput TCR beta sequencing to assess whether each TCR beta V gene segment acted as functional or pseudogenic. Donor age, sex, ethnicity and CMV serostatus were compiled alongside the repertoire data. In a later genetic analysis, genome-wide SNP genotypes for about 55% of the roughly 670 donors were used, and that subset was treated as a discovery cohort. Every discovery cohort repertoire had been produced on one sequencing platform. Both class I and class II loci were covered by HLA typing, at four-digit resolution. Typing coverage varied by locus: roughly 620-640 donors for A, B, C, DRB1 and DQB1; roughly 500 for DQA1; over 600 for DPA1; fewer than 480 for DPB1. Roughly five DR-DQ haplotypes were treated as single units for association and clustering because of strong linkage in the cohort. Among a few hundred genotyped donors of the cohort, an average of around 240,000 unique TCR beta nucleotide sequences were sequenced per donor, around 18% of them non-productive.

In total, more than 500 healthy bone marrow donors made up the cohort. Cohort members were all nominally healthy when sampled, although unrecorded immune exposures were likely present. The donor tested CMV seropositive and was one of the 289 seropositive cohort members. A peripheral blood sample was provided by each donor, and peripheral blood mononuclear cells were used for TCR beta sequencing. The Qiagen DNeasy Blood Extraction Kit was used to extract genomic DNA from the blood cell samples. Results the study describes overall, beyond this receptor: In a later analysis, most CMV-associated TCR beta chains were found to appear HLA-restricted, with HLA associations seemingly driven largely by CMV exposure. The only immune exposure information available for the cohort was CMV serostatus. Only TCR beta chains were sequenced in this cohort, and the absence of alpha or paired-chain data limited detectable features. In an earlier analysis of fewer than 700 of the donors, most TCR beta V segments appeared in productive rearrangements about 87% or about 30% of the time, broadly matching IMGT annotations. When HLA alleles, especially DR and DQ, strongly co-occurred, TCR associations were difficult to assign to individual alleles. In a later analysis, some 18,000 TCR beta sequences were associated with specific HLA alleles at a false discovery rate of 0.05. In vitro tests confirmed that a few of the cytomegalovirus-associated TCR beta chains recognize cytomegalovirus antigens. It was suggested by the authors that the approach could potentially be generalized to other disease states and immunological phenotypes. A cluster of highly shared sequence variants was judged likely to be a technical artifact of the sequencing pipeline. An association between a missense DCLRE1C variant and V-gene and J-gene trimming of TCR beta chains was found in a later genetic analysis and replicated in an independent cohort. A later analysis reported that several top co-occurrence clusters appeared linked to parvovirus B19, influenza, CMV and Epstein-Barr virus. The earlier analysis of fewer than 750 of the donors excluded roughly 17 rarely observed V segments, including chromosome 9 orphons, because counts were too low. Across donors, most TCR sequences were observed very rarely, whereas some public TCRs were present in many individuals. A further reported finding was that TCR beta sequences accurately predicted the HLA-A and HLA-B alleles for most subjects in the first cohort. Roughly uniform sequencing depth across donors was assumed in presence/absence analyses, although this assumption may not hold. In the study, approximately 160 TCR beta chains were listed as associated with cytomegalovirus. In a later analysis, HLA-associated TCR beta chains were found to be more clonally expanded and to have lower generation probabilities than equally common non-associated chains. The classifier was reported to diagnose cytomegalovirus status with high specificity and sensitivity in both the original and validation cohorts. Because HLA typing was missing for some donors at each locus, association tests included only the typed subset. According to a later analysis, TCR association rates differed among HLA loci, with DRB1 alleles showing the most associated TCRs and HLA-C alleles showing the fewest. A later genetic analysis reported fewer N-insertions in productive TCRs among donors in an Asian-associated ancestry cluster than the roughly 720-donor mean. The 87-base-pair reads could not distinguish some IMGT-functional V segments, including TRBV6-2 and TRBV6-3, so those segments were excluded. Linkage disequilibrium might explain the correlated functional status among segregating V segments, but an unknown experimental factor could not be excluded.

The library was prepared using the immunoSEQ multiplex PCR assay. For the multiplex PCR, a mixture combining 60 forward primers for TCR Vbeta segments and 13 reverse primers for TCR Jbeta segments was used. The CDR3 region of rearranged TCR beta genes was amplified from genomic DNA by a multiplex PCR assay. Amplified TCR beta libraries were sequenced as 87-base-pair reads on the Illumina HiSeq System. Per the source publication's procedure: A later analysis counted approximately 76 million unique TCR beta chains across the 640 or so repertoires, and roughly 10 million of these chains were shared by at least two donors. To remove PCR and sequencing errors, raw reads were error-corrected and collapsed into unique sequences using a nearest-neighbor algorithm that merged closely related sequences. To assign V, D and J gene segments, CDR3 sequences were aligned to IMGT reference sequences. For a sequence to be retained, at least a six-nucleotide match to both a V gene segment and a J gene segment was required. A rearrangement was called productive if the CDR3 had no stop codons and remained in frame with V and J, and every other rearrangement was called non-productive. Following IMGT convention, CDR3 was defined as the stretch from the second conserved V-encoded cysteine up to the conserved J-encoded phenylalanine. In an earlier analysis of roughly 610 of the donors, sequences lacking an unambiguous match to a single V gene segment were excluded. An earlier analysis of fewer than 750 of the donors called V segments functional above 56.7% productive rearrangements and segregating when the between-donor standard deviation exceeded 5%. A statistical classification framework was built to diagnose cytomegalovirus status from the catalog of TCR beta chain sequences. A later analysis assigned V and J genes by comparing TCR nucleotide sequences with IMGT/GENE-DB human TR gene sequences. Using the TCRdist pipeline, a later analysis assigned CDR3 sequences along with most-parsimonious VDJ recombination scenarios. A later analysis defined each TCR beta chain by its CDR3 amino acid sequence plus V-gene family, and excluded reads lacking a unique V-gene family. In a later analysis, 450 to 600 highly shared, low-generation-probability nucleotide sequences were removed to address suspected cross-contamination and a sequencing artifact. In a later analysis, a clonal expansion index for each public chain was calculated from normalized within-repertoire ranks of inferred template counts. A later analysis computed generation probabilities with a VDJ recombination model fitted to out-of-frame rearrangements, and checked the results against IGoR. In a later analysis, TCR-TCR, TCR-HLA and TCR-CMV co-occurrence was scored with hypergeometric tests, and a repertoire-size bias correction was applied to TCR pairs. To estimate false discovery rates, a later analysis permuted the HLA or CMV assignments 20 times. In a later analysis, co-occurring TCRs were grouped with DBSCAN, and TCRdist sequence similarity was added when clustering was performed within HLA-allele-positive subsets. Co-occurrence clustering excluded repertoires with fewer than 30,000 or more than 120,000 public chains, plus five with anomalous nucleotide sharing. This is the immuneACCESS table as TCRdb keeps it, with only in-frame sequences that have V and J called. A part of the clones is gone; compared with another copy, unresolved V genes explain less than half, and the rest is unexplained. Clonal size and the V and J genes are those of that table, whereas D and trimming came from the DNA. The table for this sample records roughly 200,000 clones. The top ten hold around 1.1% of the sample.

V is cut by 7 bases and J by 5 bases, and the space between the germline ends is 17 bases. CDR1 and CDR2 were assigned from the germline V gene (reference sequence) as LNHDA and SQIVND. The CDR3 spans 14 residues, counting both ends. This entry keeps only the CDR3 DNA: 42 bases, framed from base 1. The sample comprised PBMCs. This sequence was found in a girl aged 2 to 9 in good health and CMV-seropositive. The chain couples TRBV19 to TRBJ1-2, with no D gene named confidently. The nucleotide sequence is given as TGTGCCAGTAATCGTAGCCCTACTCTTTATGGCTACACCCTC. It codes for CASNRSPTLYGYTL.